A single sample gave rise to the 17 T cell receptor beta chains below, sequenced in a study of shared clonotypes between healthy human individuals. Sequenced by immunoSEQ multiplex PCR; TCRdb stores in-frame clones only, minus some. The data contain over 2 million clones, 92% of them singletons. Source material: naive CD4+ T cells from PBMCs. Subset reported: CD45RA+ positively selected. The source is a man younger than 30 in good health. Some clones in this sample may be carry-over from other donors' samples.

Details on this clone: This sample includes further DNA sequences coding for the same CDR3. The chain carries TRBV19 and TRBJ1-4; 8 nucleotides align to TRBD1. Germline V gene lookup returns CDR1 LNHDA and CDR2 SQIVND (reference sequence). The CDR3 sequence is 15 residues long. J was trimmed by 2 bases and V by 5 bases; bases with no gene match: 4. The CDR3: CASSLRQGTNEKLFF. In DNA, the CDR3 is TGTGCCAGTAGTCTAAGACAGGGGACTAATGAAAAACTGTTTTTT.

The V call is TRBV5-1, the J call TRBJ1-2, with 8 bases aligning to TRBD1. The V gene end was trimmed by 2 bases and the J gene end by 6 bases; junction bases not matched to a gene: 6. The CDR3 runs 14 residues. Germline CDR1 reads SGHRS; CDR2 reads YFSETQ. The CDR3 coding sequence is TGCGCCAGCAGCTTCGACAGGGGAGAGAATGGCTACACCTTC. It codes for CASSFDRGENGYTF. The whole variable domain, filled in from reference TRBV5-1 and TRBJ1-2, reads KAGVTQTPRYLIKTRGQQVTLSCSPISGHRSVSWYQQTPGQGLQFLFEYFSETQRNKGNFPGRFSGRQFSNSRSEMNVSTLELGDSALYLCASSFDRGENGYTFGSGTRLTVV.

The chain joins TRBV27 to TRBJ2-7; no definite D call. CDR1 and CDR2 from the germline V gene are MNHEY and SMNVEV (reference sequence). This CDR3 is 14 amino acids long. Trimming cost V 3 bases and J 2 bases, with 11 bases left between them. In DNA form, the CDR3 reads TGTGCCAGCAGTTTCCTATGGGCACCCTACGAGCAGTACTTC. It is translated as CASSFLWAPYEQYF.

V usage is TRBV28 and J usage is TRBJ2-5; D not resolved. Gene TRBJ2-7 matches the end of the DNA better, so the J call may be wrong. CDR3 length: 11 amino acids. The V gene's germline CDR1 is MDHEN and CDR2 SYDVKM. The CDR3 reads CASETDYEQYF. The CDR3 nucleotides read TGTGCCAGCGAGACTGACTACGAGCAGTACTTC.

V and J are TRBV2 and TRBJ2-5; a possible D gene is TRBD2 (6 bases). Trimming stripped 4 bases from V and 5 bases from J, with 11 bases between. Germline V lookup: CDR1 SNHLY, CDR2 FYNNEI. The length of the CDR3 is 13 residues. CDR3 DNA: TGTGCCAGCAGTGGCGGGACCAGGGAGACCCAGTACTTC. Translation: CASSGGTRETQYF. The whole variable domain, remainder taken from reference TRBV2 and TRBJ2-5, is EPEVTQTPSHQVTQMGQEVILRCVPISNHLYFYWYRQILGQKVEFLVSFYNNEISEKSEIFDDQFSVERPDGSNFTLKIRSTKLEDSAMYFCASSGGTRETQYFGPGTRLLVL.

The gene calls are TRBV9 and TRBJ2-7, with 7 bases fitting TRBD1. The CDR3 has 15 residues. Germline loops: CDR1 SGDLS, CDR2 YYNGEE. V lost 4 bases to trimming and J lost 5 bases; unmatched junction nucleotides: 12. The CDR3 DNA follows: TGTGCCAGCAGCAAAACCGGGACAGACTACAACGAGCAGTACTTC. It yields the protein CASSKTGTDYNEQYF.

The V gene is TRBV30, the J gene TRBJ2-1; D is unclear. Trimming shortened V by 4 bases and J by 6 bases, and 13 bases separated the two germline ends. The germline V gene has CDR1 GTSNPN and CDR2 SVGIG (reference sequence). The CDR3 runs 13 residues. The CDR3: CAWMPSLPNEQFF. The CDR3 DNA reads TGTGCCTGGATGCCTAGTCTCCCCAATGAGCAGTTCTTC.

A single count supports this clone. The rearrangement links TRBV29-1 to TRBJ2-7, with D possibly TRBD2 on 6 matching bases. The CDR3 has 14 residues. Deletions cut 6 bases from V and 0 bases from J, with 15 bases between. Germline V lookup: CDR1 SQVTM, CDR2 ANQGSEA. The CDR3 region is CSVTGRENSYEQYF. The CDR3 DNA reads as TGCAGCGTCACTGGGCGGGAAAACTCCTACGAGCAGTACTTC.

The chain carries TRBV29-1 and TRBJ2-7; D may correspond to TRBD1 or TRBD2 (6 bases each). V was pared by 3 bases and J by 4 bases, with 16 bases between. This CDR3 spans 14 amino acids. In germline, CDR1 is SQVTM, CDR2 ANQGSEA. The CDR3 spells CSVDGPGGAYEQYF. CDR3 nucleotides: TGCAGCGTTGATGGTCCCGGGGGCGCTTACGAGCAGTACTTC.

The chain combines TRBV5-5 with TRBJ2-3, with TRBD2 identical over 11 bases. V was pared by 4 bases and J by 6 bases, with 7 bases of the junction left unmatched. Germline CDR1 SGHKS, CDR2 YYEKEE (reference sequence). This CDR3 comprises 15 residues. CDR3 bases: TGTGCCAGCAGCCCGGGACTAGCGGCTCTGGATACGCAGTATTTT. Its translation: CASSPGLAALDTQYF.

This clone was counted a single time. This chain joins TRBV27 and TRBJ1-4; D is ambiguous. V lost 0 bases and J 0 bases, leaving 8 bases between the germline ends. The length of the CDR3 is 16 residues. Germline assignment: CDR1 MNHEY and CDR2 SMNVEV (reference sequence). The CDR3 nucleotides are TGTGCCAGCAGTTTATCAGGGAGTGCAACTAATGAAAAACTGTTTTTT. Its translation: CASSLSGSATNEKLFF.

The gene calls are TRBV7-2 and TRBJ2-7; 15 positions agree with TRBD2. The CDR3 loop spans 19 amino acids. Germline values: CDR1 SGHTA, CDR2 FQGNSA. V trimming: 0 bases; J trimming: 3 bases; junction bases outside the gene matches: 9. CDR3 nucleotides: TGTGCCAGCAGCTTAGCCGGGACTAGCGGGAGGCTCGAGATCTACGAGCAGTACTTC. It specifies CASSLAGTSGRLEIYEQYF.

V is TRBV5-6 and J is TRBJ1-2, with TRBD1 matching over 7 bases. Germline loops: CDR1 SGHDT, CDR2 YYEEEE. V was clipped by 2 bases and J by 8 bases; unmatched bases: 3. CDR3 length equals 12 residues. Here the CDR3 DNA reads TGTGCCAGCAGCTTAACAGGGGCCGGCTACACCTTC. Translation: CASSLTGAGYTF.

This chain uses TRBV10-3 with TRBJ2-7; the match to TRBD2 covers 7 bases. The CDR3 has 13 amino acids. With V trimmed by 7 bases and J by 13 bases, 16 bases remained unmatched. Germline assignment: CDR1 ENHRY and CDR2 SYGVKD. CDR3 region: CAIKRREGVQTYF. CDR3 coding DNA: TGTGCCATCAAAAGGAGGGAGGGAGTCCAAACCTACTTC.

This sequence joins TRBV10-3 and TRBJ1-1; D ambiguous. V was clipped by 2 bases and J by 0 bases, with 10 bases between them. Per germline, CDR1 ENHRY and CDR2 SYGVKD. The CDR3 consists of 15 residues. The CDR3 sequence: CAISEGGRMNTEAFF. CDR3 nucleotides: TGTGCCATCAGTGAGGGCGGCAGGATGAACACTGAAGCTTTCTTT.

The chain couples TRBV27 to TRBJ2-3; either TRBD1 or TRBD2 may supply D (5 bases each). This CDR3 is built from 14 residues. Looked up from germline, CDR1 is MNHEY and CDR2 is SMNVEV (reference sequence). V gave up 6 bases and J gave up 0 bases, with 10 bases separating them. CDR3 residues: CASRRDGSTDTQYF. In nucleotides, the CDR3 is TGTGCCAGCAGAAGGGACGGTAGCACAGATACGCAGTATTTT.

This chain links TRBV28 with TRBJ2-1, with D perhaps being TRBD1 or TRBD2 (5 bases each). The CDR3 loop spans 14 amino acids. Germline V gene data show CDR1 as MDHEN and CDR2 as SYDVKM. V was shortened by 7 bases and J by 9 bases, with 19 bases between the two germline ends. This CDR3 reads CASTSVGARVEQFF. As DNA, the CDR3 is TGTGCCAGCACATCCGTCGGGGCTCGGGTTGAGCAGTTCTTC.